This T cell receptor beta chain comes out of a study of control samples from healthy donors and cancer patients (dated by TCRdb to 2020 to 2022). For CDR1 and CDR2, the germline V gene lists KGHDR and SFDVKD. The CDR3 runs 12 amino acids, cysteine and phenylalanine included. The entry retains the CDR3 DNA only, 36 bases that are in frame from base 1. Trimming takes 4 bases from V and 8 bases from J, and the germline ends sit 8 bases apart. As for this clone: Its antigen is currently not known. There are no base qualities to consult, and no much larger clone falls within one base.

The library was built by means of the immunoSEQ multiplex PCR assay. This immuneACCESS table, as held by TCRdb, lists in-frame sequences with V and J called but not all clones. Of the missing ones, under half trace to an unresolved V gene in checked studies; the others have no known cause. Here the sample has 65,000 to 80,000 clones; under 90% occur a single time. Of the sample, over 8% falls within the top ten clones. The receptor chain draws on TRBV24-1 and TRBJ1-5; a tentative D call is TRBD1 (5 bases match). The source of this sequence is a woman between 50 and 59 years old with colorectal cancer. Material for sequencing was PBMCs. Here the CDR3 is given as CATSETGKPQHF. The nucleotide sequence is TGTGCCACCAGTGAAACAGGAAAGCCCCAGCATTTT.